Listed here are 18 T cell receptor beta chains from one sample, sequenced in a study of shared clonotypes between healthy human individuals. Assay used: immunoSEQ multiplex PCR; TCRdb lists only in-frame clones, some missing. The sample contains more than 1.2 million clones, around 98.5% of which appear only once. Sequences were obtained from naive CD4+ T cells sorted from blood. As to subset: CD45RA+ positively selected. Receptors originate from a man aged 25-45 years in good health.

The chain links TRBV2 to TRBJ2-1; 12 nucleotides line up with TRBD1. The V and J ends lost 5 bases and 9 bases, in that order; junction bases with no gene match: 11. CDR3 length equals 16 residues. Germline lookup yields CDR1 SNHLY and CDR2 FYNNEI. CDR3 bases: TGTGCCAGCAGTCCTACTTTGGGGACAGGGGGCAGTGAGCAGTTCTTC. It codes for CASSPTLGTGGSEQFF.

This clone appeared a single time. The chain recombines TRBV19 with TRBJ2-2; D uncertain. The CDR3 covers 15 residues. CDR1 is LNHDA and CDR2 is SQIVND in the germline V gene (reference sequence). With 1 base removed from V and 0 bases from J, the gap between germline ends came to 6 bases. The CDR3 DNA follows: TGTGCCAGTAGTATAGGGTTTTCGAACACCGGGGAGCTGTTTTTT. Protein sequence: CASSIGFSNTGELFF.

The chain carries TRBV19 and TRBJ1-2; no definite D call. The germline V gene encodes CDR1 LNHDA and CDR2 SQIVND (reference sequence). The CDR3 length is 12 residues. Trimming left V 4 bases short and J 4 bases short, with 7 bases between. The CDR3 nucleotides are TGTGCCAGTAGTACGACGGTCTATGGCTACACCTTC. Encoded protein: CASSTTVYGYTF.

Comments on this clone: The same CDR3 can be traced to other DNA sequences in this sample. The chain joins TRBV6-5 to TRBJ2-3; D possibly uses TRBD1 or TRBD2 (5 bases each). From germline, CDR1 is MNHEY and CDR2 SVGAGI. This CDR3 is built from 14 residues. V shed 2 bases and J shed 1 base, with 7 bases lying between them. In DNA, the CDR3 is TGTGCCAGCAGTTACAGGGACGGCACAGATACGCAGTATTTT. Its translation: CASSYRDGTDTQYF.

This chain connects TRBV5-6 to TRBJ2-2; 13 nucleotides agree with TRBD2. The trim removed 3 bases at V and 2 bases at J, leaving 4 bases unmatched. CDR3 length: 17 residues. Germline V gene data show CDR1 as SGHDT and CDR2 as YYEEEE. The CDR3 region has the DNA TGTGCCAGCAGCTACGCGGGACTAGCGGGAAACACCGGGGAGCTGTTTTTT. It is translated as CASSYAGLAGNTGELFF.

The J gene is TRBJ2-7, the V gene TRBV10-1; D is perhaps TRBD2 (5 bases). From germline, CDR1 is WNHNN and CDR2 SYGVQD (reference sequence). V lost 8 bases and J 3 bases, leaving 20 bases between the germline ends. This CDR3 is built from 15 residues. CDR3 sequence: CASWARGWIRYEQYF. The CDR3 bases are TGCGCCAGCTGGGCCCGGGGTTGGATTCGCTACGAGCAGTACTTC.

This clone has just one count. Here the CDR3 DNA reads TGCGCCAGCAGACAAAATACGGCCTCTGGAAACACCATATATTTT. Protein product: CASRQNTASGNTIYF. V gene TRBV4-1 combines with J gene TRBJ1-3, with unresolved D. This CDR3 comprises 15 residues. Germline CDR1 reads MGHRA; CDR2 reads YSYEKL. Deletions cut 6 bases from V and 0 bases from J, with 12 bases between.

V usage is TRBV7-2 and J usage is TRBJ2-5; possible D gene TRBD2, 7 bases. CDR1 SGHTA and CDR2 FQGNSA come from the germline V gene. The CDR3 totals 14 residues. V was shortened by 2 bases and J by 3 bases, with 10 bases between the two germline ends. This CDR3 reads CASSLRGGEETQYF. CDR3 coding DNA: TGTGCCAGCAGCTTAAGGGGGGGCGAAGAGACCCAGTACTTC. The entire variable domain, with the rest obtained from reference TRBV7-2 and TRBJ2-5, is as follows: GAGVSQSPSNKVTEKGKDVELRCDPISGHTALYWYRQSLGQGLEFLIYFQGNSAPDKSGLPSDRFSAERTGGSVSTLTIQRTQQEDSAVYLCASSLRGGEETQYFGPGTRLLVL.

The count of this clone is one. The J gene is TRBJ1-5, the V gene TRBV27; D gene uncertain. The V gene's germline CDR1 is MNHEY and CDR2 SMNVEV (reference sequence). The V end was cut by 5 bases, the J end by 1 base, with 9 bases between. CDR3 length: 14 residues. CDR3 protein: CASSPRPSNQPQHF. CDR3 nucleotides: TGTGCCAGCAGTCCCCGACCCAGCAATCAGCCCCAGCATTTT.

This clone was counted once. The chain joins TRBV5-1 to TRBJ1-3; 9 bases align to TRBD1. This CDR3 has 20 amino acids. Trimming took 0 bases from V and 2 from J; bases not matched to a gene: 15. The germline gives CDR1 SGHRS, CDR2 YFSETQ. As DNA, the CDR3 is TGCGCCAGCAGCTTGGCAGGGCCCCGGGACAGGGTGAGGCCTGGAAACACCATATATTTT. It yields the protein CASSLAGPRDRVRPGNTIYF.

The chain joins TRBV15 to TRBJ2-7, with a tentative D call TRBD1 (5 bases). The CDR3 consists of 17 residues. Per germline, CDR1 LNHNV and CDR2 YYDKDF (reference sequence). Deletions cut 7 bases from V and 7 bases from J, with 29 bases between. CDR3 nucleotides: TGTGCCACCACCCGACTGGGCGCCCCCACGACAGAACGAGAGCAGTACTTC. Translated: CATTRLGAPTTEREQYF.

The rearrangement links TRBV6-1 to TRBJ2-5; D uncertain. The CDR3 totals 14 residues. CDR1 is MNHNS, CDR2 SASEGT, per germline. Trimming shortened V by 0 bases and J by 5 bases, and 10 bases separated the two germline ends. Here the CDR3 DNA reads TGTGCCAGCAGTGAAGCGCTAGGGCATGAGACCCAGTACTTC. Translated, it gives CASSEALGHETQYF.

This rearrangement joins TRBV19 to TRBJ1-2; 8 bases are shared with TRBD1. The J segment lost 3 bases and the V segment lost 5 bases, leaving 14 bases of the junction unmatched. Germline lookup yields CDR1 LNHDA and CDR2 SQIVND (reference sequence). The CDR3 runs 17 residues. The CDR3 is CASSLPDRVRRDYGYTF. The CDR3 nucleotides read TGTGCCAGTAGTCTCCCGGACAGGGTTCGGCGGGACTATGGCTACACCTTC. The full variable domain, in which reference TRBV19 and TRBJ1-2 provide the parts outside the CDR3, is DGGITQSPKYLFRKEGQNVTLSCEQNLNHDAMYWYRQDPGQGLRLIYYSQIVNDFQKGDIAEGYSVSREKKESFPLTVTSAQKNPTAFYLCASSLPDRVRRDYGYTFGSGTRLTVV.

The gene calls are TRBV5-1 and TRBJ2-1; no clear D gene. The germline CDR1 and CDR2 sequences are SGHRS and YFSETQ. The CDR3 is made up of 13 amino acids. V dropped 7 bases and J dropped 5 bases, with 13 bases sitting between them. CDR3 nucleotide sequence: TGCGCCAGCCAAGTCACCCCCCACAATGAGCAGTTCTTC. It codes for CASQVTPHNEQFF.

The chain employs TRBV2 and TRBJ2-7; D possibly corresponds to TRBD2 (5 bases). The CDR3 totals 14 residues. The ends were cut back, 6 bases at V and 1 base at J, with 13 bases in the middle. CDR1 SNHLY and CDR2 FYNNEI come from the germline V gene. The chain's CDR3 is CASRPGWASYEQYF. The CDR3 coding sequence is TGTGCCAGCAGGCCGGGGTGGGCTTCCTACGAGCAGTACTTC. The whole variable domain, remainder taken from reference TRBV2 and TRBJ2-7, is EPEVTQTPSHQVTQMGQEVILRCVPISNHLYFYWYRQILGQKVEFLVSFYNNEISEKSEIFDDQFSVERPDGSNFTLKIRSTKLEDSAMYFCASRPGWASYEQYFGPGTRLTVT.

CDR3 residues: CASSPRAATGEKLFF. In DNA, the CDR3 is TGTGCCAGCAGCCCTCGGGCCGCGACGGGGGAAAAACTGTTTTTT. The genes are TRBV5-4 and TRBJ1-4; D not certain. Trimming removed 4 bases from V and 8 bases from J, with 18 bases in between. CDR3 length: 15 amino acids. Germline CDR1 and CDR2: SGHNT and YYREEE (reference sequence).

This chain joins TRBV6-1 and TRBJ1-2; no definite D call. This CDR3 spans 13 amino acids. Trimming removed 5 bases from V and 6 bases from J, with 13 bases in between. Germline CDR1 MNHNS, CDR2 SASEGT. The chain's CDR3 is CASSNGVLNGYTF. The CDR3 DNA follows: TGTGCCAGCAGTAACGGGGTCCTTAATGGCTACACCTTC.

The chain joins TRBV29-1 to TRBJ2-5; D might be TRBD1 (5 bases). Trimming pared 2 bases from V and 2 bases from J, leaving 18 bases between. The germline CDR1 and CDR2 sequences are SQVTM and ANQGSEA. This CDR3 spans 16 amino acids. The CDR3 bases are TGCAGCGTTGAACCTCAGACAGTTCCCCTGCAAGAGACCCAGTACTTC. This encodes CSVEPQTVPLQETQYF.